This entry concerns a single T cell receptor (beta chain). Germline CDR1 reads ENHRY; CDR2 reads SYGVKD. The CDR3 totals 11 residues. After removal of 5 bases from V and 11 bases from J, the junction contained 4 bases not matched to a gene. These data are taken from a study of blood T cell repertoires in COVID-19. Original handling: Reference gene primers were amplified, and this amplification served to estimate nucleated cell counts. The table came from immunoSEQ multiplex PCR; TCRdb's copy has only in-frame clones and leaves some out. V and J calls and clone size are copied from that table; D and trimming were computed from the DNA. This table has almost 200,000 clones, over 80% appearing once.

The TCR originated in a man aged 60 to 69 with COVID-19, enrolled during active disease. Sequenced: peripheral blood. This sequence joins TRBV10-3 and TRBJ1-1; 8 bases are shared with TRBD1. CDR3 nucleotide sequence: TGTGCCATCAGTTCCGGGACAGGCGCTTTCTTT. It codes for CAISSGTGAFF.